The next 5 T cell receptor beta chains were all read from a single sample in a study of vaccination and CD4 T cells after COVID-19. At the Johns Hopkins FTIC core, DNA taken from cultured CD4+ T cells was sequenced by way of the Oncomine TCR Beta short-read assay. TCRdb itself ran the PCR reads through MiXCR, one entry per CDR3 protein. The sample lists 13,000 or so distinct CDR3 sequences; more than 50% were seen once. Documented treatment: approximately 9-day PBMC culture with coronavirus spike peptide pools or control peptides (ViraFEST assay). These receptors lack a known antigen. Sequences were derived from cultured CD4+ T cells from blood, sampled after SARS-CoV-2 vaccination. The receptors shown here come from a human donor with COVID-19.

This clonotype was seen a few times. The V call is TRBV5-4, the J call TRBJ2-3, with 7 bases that match TRBD1. CDR1 is SGHNT, CDR2 YYREEE, per germline (reference sequence). Trimming at V came to 5 bases and at J to 9 bases, leaving 12 bases not matched to a gene. CDR3 length equals 14 residues. CDR3: CASSRQTGDETQYF. The CDR3 nucleotides read TGTGCCAGCAGTCGTCAAACAGGGGATGAGACGCAGTATTTT. Full variable domain (rest looked up from reference TRBV5-4 and TRBJ2-3): ETGVTQSPTHLIKTRGQQVTLRCSSQSGHNTVSWYQQALGQGPQFIFQYYREEENGRGNFPPRFSGLQFPNYSSELNVNALELDDSALYLCASSRQTGDETQYFGPGTRLTVL.

The V gene is TRBV25-1, the J gene TRBJ1-3; D is undetermined. Germline lookup yields CDR1 MGHDK and CDR2 SYGVNS. Between the trimmed V and J ends, which lost 3 bases and 4 bases, there was a span of 13 bases. The CDR3 totals 15 residues. The CDR3 protein is CASSDFVGSGNTIYF. The CDR3 DNA follows: TGTGCCAGCAGTGATTTCGTGGGTTCCGGAAACACCATATATTTT.

This rearrangement joins TRBV7-2 to TRBJ2-1; 8 bases map to TRBD1. The junction had 1 base not matched to a gene; V was cut back by 1 base and J by 2 bases. This CDR3 is built from 15 residues. CDR1 and CDR2 (germline): SGHTA, FQGNSA. This CDR3 is CASSLGTGPYNEQFF. The CDR3 coding sequence is TGTGCCAGCAGCTTAGGGACAGGGCCCTACAATGAGCAGTTCTTC.

This clonotype qualifies as medium-sized (0.01 to 0.1%). This chain joins TRBV2 and TRBJ2-2; 8 bases agree with TRBD2. This CDR3 has 18 amino acids. The germline V gene has CDR1 SNHLY and CDR2 FYNNEI. The junction had 14 bases not matched to a gene; V was cut back by 2 bases and J by 6 bases. CDR3 sequence: CASSETRVAGGAAGELFF. CDR3 nucleotide sequence: TGTGCCAGCAGTGAAACTCGAGTCGCGGGGGGCGCAGCCGGGGAGCTGTTTTTT.

This rearrangement joins TRBV24-1 to TRBJ1-5, with 7 bases matching TRBD1. Unmatched junction bases numbered 0, after V lost 7 bases and J lost 1 base. Germline CDR1 reads KGHDR; CDR2 reads SFDVKD. The CDR3 runs 13 residues. CDR3 sequence: CATRGQSNQPQHF. As DNA, the CDR3 is TGTGCCACCAGGGGACAGAGCAATCAGCCCCAGCATTTT.